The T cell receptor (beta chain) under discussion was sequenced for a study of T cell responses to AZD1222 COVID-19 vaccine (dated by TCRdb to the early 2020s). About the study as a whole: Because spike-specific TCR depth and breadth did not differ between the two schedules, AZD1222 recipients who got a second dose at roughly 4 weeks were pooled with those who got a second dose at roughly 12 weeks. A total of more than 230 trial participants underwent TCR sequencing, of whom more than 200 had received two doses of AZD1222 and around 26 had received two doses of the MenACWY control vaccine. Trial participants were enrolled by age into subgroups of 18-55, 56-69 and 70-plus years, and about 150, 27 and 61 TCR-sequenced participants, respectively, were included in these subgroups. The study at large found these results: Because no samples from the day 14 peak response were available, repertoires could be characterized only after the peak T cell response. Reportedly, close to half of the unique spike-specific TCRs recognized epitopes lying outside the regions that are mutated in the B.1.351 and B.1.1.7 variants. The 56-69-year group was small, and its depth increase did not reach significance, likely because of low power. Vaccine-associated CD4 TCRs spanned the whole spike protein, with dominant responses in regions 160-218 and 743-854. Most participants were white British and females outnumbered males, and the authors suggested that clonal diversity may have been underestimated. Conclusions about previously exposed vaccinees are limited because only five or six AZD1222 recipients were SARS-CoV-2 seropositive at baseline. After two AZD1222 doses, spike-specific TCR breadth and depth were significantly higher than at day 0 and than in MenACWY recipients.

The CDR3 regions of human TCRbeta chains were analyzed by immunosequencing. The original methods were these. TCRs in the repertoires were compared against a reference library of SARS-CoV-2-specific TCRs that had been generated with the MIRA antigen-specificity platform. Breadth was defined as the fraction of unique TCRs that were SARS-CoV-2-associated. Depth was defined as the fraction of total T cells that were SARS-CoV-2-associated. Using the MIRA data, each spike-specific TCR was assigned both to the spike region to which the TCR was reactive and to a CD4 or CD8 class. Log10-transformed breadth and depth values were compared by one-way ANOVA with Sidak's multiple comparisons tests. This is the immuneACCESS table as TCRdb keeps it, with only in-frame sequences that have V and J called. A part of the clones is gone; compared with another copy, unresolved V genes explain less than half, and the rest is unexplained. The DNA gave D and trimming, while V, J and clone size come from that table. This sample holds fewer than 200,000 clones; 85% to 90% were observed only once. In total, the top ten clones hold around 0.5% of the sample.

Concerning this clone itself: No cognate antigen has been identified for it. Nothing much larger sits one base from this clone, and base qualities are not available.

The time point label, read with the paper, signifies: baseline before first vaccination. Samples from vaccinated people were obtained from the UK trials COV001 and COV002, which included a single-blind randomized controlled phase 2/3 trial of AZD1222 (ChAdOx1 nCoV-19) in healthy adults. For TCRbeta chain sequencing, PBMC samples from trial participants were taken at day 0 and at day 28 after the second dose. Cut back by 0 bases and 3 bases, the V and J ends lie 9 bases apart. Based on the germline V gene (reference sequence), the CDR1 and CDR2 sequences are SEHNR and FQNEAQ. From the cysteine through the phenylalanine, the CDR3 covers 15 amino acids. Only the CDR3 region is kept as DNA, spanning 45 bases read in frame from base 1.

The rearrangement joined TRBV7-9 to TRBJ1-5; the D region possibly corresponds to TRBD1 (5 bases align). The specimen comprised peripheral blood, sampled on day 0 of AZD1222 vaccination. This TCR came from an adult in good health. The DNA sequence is TGTGCCAGCAGCTTAGCAGGGGTTGACAATCAGCCCCAGCATTTT. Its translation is CASSLAGVDNQPQHF.